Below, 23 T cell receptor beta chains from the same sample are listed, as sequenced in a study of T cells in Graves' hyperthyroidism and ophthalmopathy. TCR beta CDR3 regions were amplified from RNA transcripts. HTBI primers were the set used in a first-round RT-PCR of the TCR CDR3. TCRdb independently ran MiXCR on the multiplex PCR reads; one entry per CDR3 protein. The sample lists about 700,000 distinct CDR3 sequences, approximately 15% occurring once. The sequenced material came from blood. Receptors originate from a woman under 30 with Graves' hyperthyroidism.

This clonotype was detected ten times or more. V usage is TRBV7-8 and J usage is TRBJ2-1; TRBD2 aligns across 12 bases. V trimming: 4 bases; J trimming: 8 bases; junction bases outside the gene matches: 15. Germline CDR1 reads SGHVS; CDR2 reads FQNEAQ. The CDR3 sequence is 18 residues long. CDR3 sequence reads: CASSWREGWTSGMDEQFF. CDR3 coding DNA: TGTGCCAGCAGCTGGCGTGAGGGATGGACTAGCGGGATGGATGAGCAGTTCTTC.

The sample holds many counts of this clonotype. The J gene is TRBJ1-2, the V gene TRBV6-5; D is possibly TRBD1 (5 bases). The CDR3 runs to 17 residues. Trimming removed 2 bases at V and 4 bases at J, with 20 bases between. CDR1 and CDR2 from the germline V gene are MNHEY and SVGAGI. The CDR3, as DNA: TGTGCCAGCAGTTACGAGGGGCCTAAAGGTCGGGTCTATGGCTACACCTTC. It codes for CASSYEGPKGRVYGYTF.

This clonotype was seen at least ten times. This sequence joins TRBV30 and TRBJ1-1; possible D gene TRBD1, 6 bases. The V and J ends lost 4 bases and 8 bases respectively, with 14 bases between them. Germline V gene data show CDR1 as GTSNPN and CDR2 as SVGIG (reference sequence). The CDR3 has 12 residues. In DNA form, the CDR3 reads TGTGCCTGGAACCGGGACACACGCGAAGCTTTCTTT. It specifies CAWNRDTREAFF.

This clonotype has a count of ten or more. In DNA, the CDR3 is TGTGCCAGCAGCCAGGGAATGGGCTACACCTTC. Amino acid sequence: CASSQGMGYTF. The rearrangement uses TRBV3-1 and TRBJ1-2; D remains unclear. Per the germline V gene, CDR1 is LGHDT and CDR2 is YNNKEL (reference sequence). Trimming left V 3 bases short and J 8 bases short, with 7 bases between. The CDR3 runs 11 residues. Full variable domain (outside the CDR3, taken from reference TRBV3-1 and TRBJ1-2): DTAVSQTPKYLVTQMGNDKSIKCEQNLGHDTMYWYKQDSKKFLKIMFSYNNKELIINETVPNRFSPKSPDKAHLNLHINSLELGDSAVYFCASSQGMGYTFGSGTRLTVV.

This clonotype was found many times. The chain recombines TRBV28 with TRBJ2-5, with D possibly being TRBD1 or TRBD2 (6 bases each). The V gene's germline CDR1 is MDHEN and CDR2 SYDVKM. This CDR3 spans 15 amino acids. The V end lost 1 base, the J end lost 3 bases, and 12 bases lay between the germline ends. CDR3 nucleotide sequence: TGTGCCAGCAGTTTATCTCGGAGGGGGAAAGAGACCCAGTACTTC. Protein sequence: CASSLSRRGKETQYF.

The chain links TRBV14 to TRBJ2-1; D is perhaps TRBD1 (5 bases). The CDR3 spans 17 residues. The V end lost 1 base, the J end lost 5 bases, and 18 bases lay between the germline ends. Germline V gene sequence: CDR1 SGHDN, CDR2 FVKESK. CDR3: CASSQVSVGWGHNEQFF. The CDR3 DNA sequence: TGTGCCAGCAGCCAAGTATCGGTGGGCTGGGGCCACAATGAGCAGTTCTTC.

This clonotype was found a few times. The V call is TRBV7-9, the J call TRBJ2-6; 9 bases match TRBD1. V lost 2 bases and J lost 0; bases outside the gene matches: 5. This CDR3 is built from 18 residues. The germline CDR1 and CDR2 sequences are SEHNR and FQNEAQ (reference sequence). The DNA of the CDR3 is TGTGCCAGCAGCTTAAGGGGACAGGGCAGCTCTGGGGCCAACGTCCTGACTTTC. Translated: CASSLRGQGSSGANVLTF.

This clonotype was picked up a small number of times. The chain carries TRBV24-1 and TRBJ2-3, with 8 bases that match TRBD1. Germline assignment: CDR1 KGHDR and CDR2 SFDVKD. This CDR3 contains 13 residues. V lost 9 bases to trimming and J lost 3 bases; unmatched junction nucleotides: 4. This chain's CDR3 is CATHGQGTDTQYF. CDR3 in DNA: TGTGCCACCCATGGACAGGGAACAGATACGCAGTATTTT.

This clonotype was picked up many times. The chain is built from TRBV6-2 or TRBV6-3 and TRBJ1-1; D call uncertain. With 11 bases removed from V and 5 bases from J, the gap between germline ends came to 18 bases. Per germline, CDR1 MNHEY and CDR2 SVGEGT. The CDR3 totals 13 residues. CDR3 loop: CAVQPGGWTEAFF. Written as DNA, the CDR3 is TGTGCCGTTCAACCCGGTGGATGGACTGAAGCTTTCTTT.

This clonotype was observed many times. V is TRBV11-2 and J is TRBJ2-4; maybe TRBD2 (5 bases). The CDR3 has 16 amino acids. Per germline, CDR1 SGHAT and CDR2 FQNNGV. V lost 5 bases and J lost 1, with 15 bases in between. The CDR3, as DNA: TGTGCCAGCAGCCCCAGAACGGGAATGGCCAAAAACATTCAGTACTTC. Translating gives CASSPRTGMAKNIQYF.

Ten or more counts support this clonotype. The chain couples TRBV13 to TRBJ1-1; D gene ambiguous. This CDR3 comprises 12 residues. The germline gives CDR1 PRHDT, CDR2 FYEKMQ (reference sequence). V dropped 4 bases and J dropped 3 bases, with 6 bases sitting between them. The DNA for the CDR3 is TGTGCCAGCAGCTCGGGGTACACTGAAGCTTTCTTT. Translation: CASSSGYTEAFF. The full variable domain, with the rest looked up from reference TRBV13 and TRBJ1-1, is AAGVIQSPRHLIKEKRETATLKCYPIPRHDTVYWYQQGPGQDPQFLISFYEKMQSDKGSIPDRFSAQQFSDYHSELNMSSLELGDSALYFCASSSGYTEAFFGQGTRLTVV.

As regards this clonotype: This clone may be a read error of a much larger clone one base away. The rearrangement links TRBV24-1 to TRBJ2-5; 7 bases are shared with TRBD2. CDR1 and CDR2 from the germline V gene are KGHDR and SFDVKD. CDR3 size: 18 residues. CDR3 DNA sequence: TGTGCCACCAGTGATCCCCTCGGGGGAGGGAGGTCCGAAGAGACCCATTACTTC. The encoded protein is CATSDPLGGGRSEETHYF.

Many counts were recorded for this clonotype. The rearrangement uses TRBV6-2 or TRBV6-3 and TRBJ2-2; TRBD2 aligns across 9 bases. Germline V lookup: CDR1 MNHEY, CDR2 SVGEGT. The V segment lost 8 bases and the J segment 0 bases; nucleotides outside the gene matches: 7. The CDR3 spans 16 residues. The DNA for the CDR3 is TGTGCCAGCTGCAGCGGGAGGAATACGAACACCGGGGAGCTGTTTTTT. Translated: CASCSGRNTNTGELFF.

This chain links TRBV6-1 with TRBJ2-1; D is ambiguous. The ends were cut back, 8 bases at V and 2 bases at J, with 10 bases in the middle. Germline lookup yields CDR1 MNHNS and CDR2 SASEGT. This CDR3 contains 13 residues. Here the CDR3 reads CASLVDTYNEQFF. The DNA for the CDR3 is TGTGCCAGCCTAGTTGATACCTACAATGAGCAGTTCTTC.

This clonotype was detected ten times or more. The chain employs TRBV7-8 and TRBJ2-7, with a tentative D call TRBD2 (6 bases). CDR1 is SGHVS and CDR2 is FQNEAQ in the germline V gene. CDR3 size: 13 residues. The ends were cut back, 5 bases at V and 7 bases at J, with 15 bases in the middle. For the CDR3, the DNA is TGTGCCAGCAGCGGGGGGACGGGACGGGAGCAGTACTTC. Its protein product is CASSGGTGREQYF.

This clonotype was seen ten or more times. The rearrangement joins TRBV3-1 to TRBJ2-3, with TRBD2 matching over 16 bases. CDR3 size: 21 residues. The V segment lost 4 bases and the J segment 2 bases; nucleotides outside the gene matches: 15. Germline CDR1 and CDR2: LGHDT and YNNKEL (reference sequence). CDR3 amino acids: CASSRTGTSGRVRPDTDTQYF. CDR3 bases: TGTGCCAGCAGCCGAACGGGGACTAGCGGGAGGGTCAGGCCCGACACAGATACGCAGTATTTT.

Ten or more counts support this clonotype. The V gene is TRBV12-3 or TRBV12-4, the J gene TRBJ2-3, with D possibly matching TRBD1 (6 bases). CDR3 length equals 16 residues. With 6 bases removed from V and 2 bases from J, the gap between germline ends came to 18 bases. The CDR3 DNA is TGTGCCAGCAGCCCTTACTGGACAGACCACACAGATACGCAGTATTTT. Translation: CASSPYWTDHTDTQYF.

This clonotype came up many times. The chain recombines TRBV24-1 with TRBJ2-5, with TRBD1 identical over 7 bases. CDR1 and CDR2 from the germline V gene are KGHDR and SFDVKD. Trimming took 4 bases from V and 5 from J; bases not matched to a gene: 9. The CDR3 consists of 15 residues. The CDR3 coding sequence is TGTGCCACCAGTGACCCTACAGGGGTTCGGGAGACCCAGTACTTC. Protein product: CATSDPTGVRETQYF.

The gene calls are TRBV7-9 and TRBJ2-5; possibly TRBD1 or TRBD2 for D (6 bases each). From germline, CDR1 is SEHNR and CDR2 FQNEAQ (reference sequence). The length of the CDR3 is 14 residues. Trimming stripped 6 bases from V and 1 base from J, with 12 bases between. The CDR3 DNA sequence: TGTGCCAGCAGTTGGAGGGGGGTCCAAGAGACCCAGTACTTC. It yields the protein CASSWRGVQETQYF.

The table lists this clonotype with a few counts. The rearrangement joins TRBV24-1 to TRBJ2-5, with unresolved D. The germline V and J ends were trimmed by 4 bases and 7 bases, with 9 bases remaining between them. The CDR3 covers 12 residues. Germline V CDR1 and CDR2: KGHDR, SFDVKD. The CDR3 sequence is CATSERTGTQYF. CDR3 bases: TGTGCCACCAGTGAACGAACGGGGACCCAGTACTTC.

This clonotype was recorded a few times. The CDR3 coding sequence is TGTGCCAGCAGCTTAGGAGCAGGGTATGGCACTGAAGCTTTCTTT. As protein: CASSLGAGYGTEAFF. This rearrangement joins TRBV7-3 to TRBJ1-1, with D possibly TRBD1 on 5 matching bases. The CDR3 covers 15 residues. Germline V gives CDR1 SGHTA, CDR2 FQGTGA. Trimming took off 2 bases at V and 4 bases at J, with 14 bases between the two ends. Drawing the rest from reference TRBV7-3 and TRBJ1-1, the complete variable domain is GAGVSQTPSNKVTEKGKYVELRCDPISGHTALYWYRQSLGQGPEFLIYFQGTGAADDSGLPNDRFFAVRPEGSVSTLKIQRTERGDSAVYLCASSLGAGYGTEAFFGQGTRLTVV.

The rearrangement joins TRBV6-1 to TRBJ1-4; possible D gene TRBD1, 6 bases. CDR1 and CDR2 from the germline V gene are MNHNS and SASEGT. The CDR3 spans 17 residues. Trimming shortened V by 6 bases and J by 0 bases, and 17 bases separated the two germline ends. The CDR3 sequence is CASRGQSYFATNEKLFF. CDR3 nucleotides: TGTGCCAGCAGAGGACAGAGTTACTTTGCAACTAATGAAAAACTGTTTTTT.

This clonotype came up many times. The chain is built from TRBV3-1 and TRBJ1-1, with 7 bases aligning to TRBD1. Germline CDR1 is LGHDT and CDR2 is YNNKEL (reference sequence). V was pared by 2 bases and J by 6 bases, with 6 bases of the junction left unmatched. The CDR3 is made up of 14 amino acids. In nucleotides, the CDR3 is TGTGCCAGCAGCCAATCAGGGGGGGGGTCTGAAGCTTTCTTT. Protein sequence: CASSQSGGGSEAFF.